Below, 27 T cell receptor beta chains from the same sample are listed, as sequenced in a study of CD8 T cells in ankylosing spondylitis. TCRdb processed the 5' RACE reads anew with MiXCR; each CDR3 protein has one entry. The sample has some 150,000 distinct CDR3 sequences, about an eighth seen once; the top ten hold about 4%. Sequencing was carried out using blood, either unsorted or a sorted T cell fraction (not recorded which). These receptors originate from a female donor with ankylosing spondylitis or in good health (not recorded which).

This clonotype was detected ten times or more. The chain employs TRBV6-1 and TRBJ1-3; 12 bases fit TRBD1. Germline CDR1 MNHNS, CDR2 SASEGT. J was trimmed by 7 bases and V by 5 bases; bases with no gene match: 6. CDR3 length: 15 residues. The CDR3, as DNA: TGTGCCAGCAGTCCCGAGGGACAGGGGGCGAACACCATATATTTT. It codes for CASSPEGQGANTIYF.

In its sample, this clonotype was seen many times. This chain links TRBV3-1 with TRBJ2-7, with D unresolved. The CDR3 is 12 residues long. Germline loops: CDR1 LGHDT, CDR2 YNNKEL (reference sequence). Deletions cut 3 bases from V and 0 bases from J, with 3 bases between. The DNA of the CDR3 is TGTGCCAGCAGCCACGGCTCCTACGAGCAGTACTTC. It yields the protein CASSHGSYEQYF.

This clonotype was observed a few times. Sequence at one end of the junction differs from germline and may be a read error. The CDR3 DNA reads as TGTGCCACCAGCAAAGAGGGGACTAGCGGAGCCACAGATACGCAGTATTTT. As protein: CATSKEGTSGATDTQYF. J is TRBJ2-3 and V is TRBV3-1; TRBD2 aligns across 11 bases. This CDR3 is built from 17 residues. Germline loops: CDR1 LGHDT, CDR2 YNNKEL (reference sequence).

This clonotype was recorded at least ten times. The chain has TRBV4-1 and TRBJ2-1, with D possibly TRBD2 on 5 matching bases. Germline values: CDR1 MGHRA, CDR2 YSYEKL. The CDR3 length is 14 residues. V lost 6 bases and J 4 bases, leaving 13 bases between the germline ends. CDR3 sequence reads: CASSLQRGYNEQFF. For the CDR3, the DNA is TGCGCCAGCAGTCTTCAACGGGGTTACAATGAGCAGTTCTTC.

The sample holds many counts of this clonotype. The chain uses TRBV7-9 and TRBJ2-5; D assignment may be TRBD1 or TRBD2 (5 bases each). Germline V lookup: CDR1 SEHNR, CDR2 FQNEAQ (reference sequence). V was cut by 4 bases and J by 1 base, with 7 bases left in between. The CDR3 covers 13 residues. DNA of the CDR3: TGTGCCAGCAGCTGGGACCTCCAAGAGACCCAGTACTTC. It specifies CASSWDLQETQYF.

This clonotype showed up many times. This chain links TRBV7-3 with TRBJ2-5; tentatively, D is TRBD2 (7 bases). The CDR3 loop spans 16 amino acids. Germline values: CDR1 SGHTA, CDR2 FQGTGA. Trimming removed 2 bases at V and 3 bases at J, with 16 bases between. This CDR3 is CASSLGEGVAEETQYF. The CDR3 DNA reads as TGTGCCAGCAGCTTAGGGGAGGGGGTAGCGGAAGAGACCCAGTACTTC.

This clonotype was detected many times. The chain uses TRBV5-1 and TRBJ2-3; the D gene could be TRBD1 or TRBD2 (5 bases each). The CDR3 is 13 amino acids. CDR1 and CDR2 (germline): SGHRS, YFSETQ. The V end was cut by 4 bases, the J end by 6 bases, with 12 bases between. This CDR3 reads CASSLGTDDTQYF. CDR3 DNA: TGCGCCAGCAGCCTCGGGACGGATGATACGCAGTATTTT.

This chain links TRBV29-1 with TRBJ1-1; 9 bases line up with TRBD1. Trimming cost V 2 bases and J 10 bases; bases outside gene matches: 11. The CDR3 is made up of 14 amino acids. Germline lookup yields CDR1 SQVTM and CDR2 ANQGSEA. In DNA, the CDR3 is TGCAGCGTTGAATCGCCGGGACAGGGTGTTGGAGCTTTCTTT. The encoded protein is CSVESPGQGVGAFF. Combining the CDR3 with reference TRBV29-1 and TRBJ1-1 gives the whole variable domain SAVISQKPSRDICQRGTSLTIQCQVDSQVTMMFWYRQQPGQSLTLIATANQGSEATYESGFVIDKFPISRPNLTFSTLTVSNMSPEDSSIYLCSVESPGQGVGAFFGQGTRLTVV.

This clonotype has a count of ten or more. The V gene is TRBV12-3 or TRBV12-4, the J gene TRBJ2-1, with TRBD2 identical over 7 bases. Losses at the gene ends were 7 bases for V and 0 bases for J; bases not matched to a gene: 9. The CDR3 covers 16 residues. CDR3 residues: CASTLMERDSYNEQFF. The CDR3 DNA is TGTGCCAGCACCCTAATGGAGCGGGACTCCTACAATGAGCAGTTCTTC.

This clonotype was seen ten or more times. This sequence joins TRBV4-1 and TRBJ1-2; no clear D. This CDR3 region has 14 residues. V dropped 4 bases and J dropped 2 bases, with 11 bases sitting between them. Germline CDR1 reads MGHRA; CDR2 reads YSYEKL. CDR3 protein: CASSRAGWNYGYTF. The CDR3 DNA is TGCGCCAGCAGCCGAGCAGGTTGGAACTATGGCTACACCTTC.

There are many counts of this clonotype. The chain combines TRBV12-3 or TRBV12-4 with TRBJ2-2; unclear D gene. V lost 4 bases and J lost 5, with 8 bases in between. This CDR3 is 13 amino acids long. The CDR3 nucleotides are TGTGCCAGCAGTTCAGGTTGGACCGGGGAGCTGTTTTTT. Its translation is CASSSGWTGELFF.

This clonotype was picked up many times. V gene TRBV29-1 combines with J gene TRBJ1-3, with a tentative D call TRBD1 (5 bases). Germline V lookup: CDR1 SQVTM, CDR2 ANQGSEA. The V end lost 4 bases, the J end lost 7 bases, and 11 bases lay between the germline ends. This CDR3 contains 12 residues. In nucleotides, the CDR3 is TGCAGCGTTGTGCAGGGACCCAACACCATATATTTT. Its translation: CSVVQGPNTIYF.

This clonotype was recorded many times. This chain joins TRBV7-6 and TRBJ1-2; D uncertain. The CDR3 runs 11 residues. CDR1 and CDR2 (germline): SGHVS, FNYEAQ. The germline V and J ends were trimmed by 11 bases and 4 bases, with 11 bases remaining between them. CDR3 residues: CALRRGYGYTF. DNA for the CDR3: TGTGCCCTCCGCCGGGGCTATGGCTACACCTTC.

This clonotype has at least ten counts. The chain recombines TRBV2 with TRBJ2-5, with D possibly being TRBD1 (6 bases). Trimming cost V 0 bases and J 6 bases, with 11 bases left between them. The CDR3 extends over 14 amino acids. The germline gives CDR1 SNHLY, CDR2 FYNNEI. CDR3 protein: CASSEAIGGQTQYF. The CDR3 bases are TGTGCCAGCAGTGAAGCGATAGGGGGTCAGACCCAGTACTTC. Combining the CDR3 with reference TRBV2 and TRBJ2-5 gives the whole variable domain EPEVTQTPSHQVTQMGQEVILRCVPISNHLYFYWYRQILGQKVEFLVSFYNNEISEKSEIFDDQFSVERPDGSNFTLKIRSTKLEDSAMYFCASSEAIGGQTQYFGPGTRLLVL.

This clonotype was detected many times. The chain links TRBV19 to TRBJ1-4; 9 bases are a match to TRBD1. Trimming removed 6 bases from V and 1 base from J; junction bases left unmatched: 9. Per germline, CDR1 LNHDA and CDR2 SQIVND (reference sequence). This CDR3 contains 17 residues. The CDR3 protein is CASSKQGALGTNEKLFF. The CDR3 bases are TGTGCCAGTAGCAAACAGGGGGCTCTAGGAACTAATGAAAAACTGTTTTTT.

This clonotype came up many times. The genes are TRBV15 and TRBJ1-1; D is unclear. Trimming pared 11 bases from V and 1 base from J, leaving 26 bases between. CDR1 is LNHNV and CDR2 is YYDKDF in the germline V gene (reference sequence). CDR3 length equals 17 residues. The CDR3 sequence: CAFHRRGGEYENTEAFF. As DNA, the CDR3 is TGTGCCTTTCATAGGCGTGGAGGAGAATACGAGAACACTGAAGCTTTCTTT.

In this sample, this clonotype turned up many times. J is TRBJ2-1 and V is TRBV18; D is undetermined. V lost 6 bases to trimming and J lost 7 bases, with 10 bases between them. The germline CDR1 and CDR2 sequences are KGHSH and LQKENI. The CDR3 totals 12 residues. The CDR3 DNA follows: TGTGCCAGCTCGTCAGAGTGGAATGAGCAGTTCTTC. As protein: CASSSEWNEQFF.

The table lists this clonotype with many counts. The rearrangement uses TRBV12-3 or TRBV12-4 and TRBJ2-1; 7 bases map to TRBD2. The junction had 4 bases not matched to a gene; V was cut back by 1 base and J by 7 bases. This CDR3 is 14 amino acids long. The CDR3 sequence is CASSLGGSGNEQFF. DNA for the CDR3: TGTGCCAGCAGTTTAGGCGGGAGTGGGAATGAGCAGTTCTTC.

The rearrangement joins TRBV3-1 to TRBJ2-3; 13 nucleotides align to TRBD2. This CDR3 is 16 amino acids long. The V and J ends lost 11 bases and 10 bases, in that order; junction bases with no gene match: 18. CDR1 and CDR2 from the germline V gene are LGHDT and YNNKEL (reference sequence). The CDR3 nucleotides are TGTGCCGCAGAGACCCTGGGACTAGCGGGGAGAAGGTCGCAGTATTTT. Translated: CAAETLGLAGRRSQYF.

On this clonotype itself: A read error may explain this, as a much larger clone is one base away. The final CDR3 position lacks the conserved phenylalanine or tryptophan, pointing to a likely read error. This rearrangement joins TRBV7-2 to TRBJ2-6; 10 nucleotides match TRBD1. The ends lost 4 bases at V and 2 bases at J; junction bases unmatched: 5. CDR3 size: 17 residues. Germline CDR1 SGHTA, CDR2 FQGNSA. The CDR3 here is CASSSRQGAPGANVLTL. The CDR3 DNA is TGTGCCAGCAGCTCCCGACAGGGGGCGCCTGGGGCCAACGTCCTGACTTTA.

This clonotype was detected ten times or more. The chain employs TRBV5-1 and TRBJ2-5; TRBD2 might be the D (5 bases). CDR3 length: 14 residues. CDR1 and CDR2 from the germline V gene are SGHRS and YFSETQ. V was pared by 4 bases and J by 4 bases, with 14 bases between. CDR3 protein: CASSPGLVRETQYF. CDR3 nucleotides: TGCGCCAGCAGCCCAGGACTTGTTCGAGAGACCCAGTACTTC. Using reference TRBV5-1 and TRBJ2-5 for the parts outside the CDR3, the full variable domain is KAGVTQTPRYLIKTRGQQVTLSCSPISGHRSVSWYQQTPGQGLQFLFEYFSETQRNKGNFPGRFSGRQFSNSRSEMNVSTLELGDSALYLCASSPGLVRETQYFGPGTRLLVL.

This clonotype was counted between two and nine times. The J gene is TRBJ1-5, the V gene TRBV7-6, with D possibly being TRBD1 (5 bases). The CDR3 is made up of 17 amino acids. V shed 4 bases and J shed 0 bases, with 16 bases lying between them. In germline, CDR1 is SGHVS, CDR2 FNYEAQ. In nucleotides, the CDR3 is TGTGCCAGCAGCTCGAAACCCGGGGCACGTAGCAATCAGCCCCAGCATTTT. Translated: CASSSKPGARSNQPQHF.

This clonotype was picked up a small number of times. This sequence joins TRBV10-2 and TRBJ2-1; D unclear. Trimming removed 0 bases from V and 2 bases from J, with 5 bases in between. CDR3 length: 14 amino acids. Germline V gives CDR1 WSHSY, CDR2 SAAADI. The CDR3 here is CASSESGTYNEQFF. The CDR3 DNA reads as TGCGCCAGCAGTGAGTCGGGAACCTACAATGAGCAGTTCTTC.

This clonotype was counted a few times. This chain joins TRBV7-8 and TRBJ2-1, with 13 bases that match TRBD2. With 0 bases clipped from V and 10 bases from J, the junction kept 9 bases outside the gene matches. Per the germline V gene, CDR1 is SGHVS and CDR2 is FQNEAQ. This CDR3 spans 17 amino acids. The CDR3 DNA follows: TGTGCCAGCAGCTTAGCCGGAGGACTAGCGGGAGTCTTGGAGCAGTTCTTC. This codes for CASSLAGGLAGVLEQFF.

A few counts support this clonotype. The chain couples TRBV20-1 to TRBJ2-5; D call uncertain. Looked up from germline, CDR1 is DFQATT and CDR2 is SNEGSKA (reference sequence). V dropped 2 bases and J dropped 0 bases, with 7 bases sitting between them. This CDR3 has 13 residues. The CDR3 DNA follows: TGCAGTGCTAGACGGGCCAACCAAGAGACCCAGTACTTC. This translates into CSARRANQETQYF.

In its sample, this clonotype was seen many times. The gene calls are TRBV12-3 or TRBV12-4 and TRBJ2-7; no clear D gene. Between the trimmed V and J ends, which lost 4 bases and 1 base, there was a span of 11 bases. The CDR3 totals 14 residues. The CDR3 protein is CASSYRVGSYEQYF. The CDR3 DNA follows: TGTGCCAGCAGTTATAGGGTAGGGTCCTACGAGCAGTACTTC.

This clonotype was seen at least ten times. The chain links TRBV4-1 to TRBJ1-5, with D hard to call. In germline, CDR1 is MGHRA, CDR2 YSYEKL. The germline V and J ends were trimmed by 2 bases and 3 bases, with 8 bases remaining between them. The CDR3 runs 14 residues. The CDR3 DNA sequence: TGCGCCAGCAGCCAACCAGGACTCAATCAGCCCCAGCATTTT. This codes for CASSQPGLNQPQHF.